The text below deals with one T cell receptor (beta chain). Germline loops: CDR1 MNHEY, CDR2 SVGAGI. CDR3 size: 14 residues. The V and J ends lost 6 bases and 6 bases, in that order; junction bases with no gene match: 9. Clones were read by immunoSEQ multiplex PCR, and TCRdb kept only the in-frame ones, dropping some. The table has roughly 290,000 clones, about 80% seen once. This sample stems from a study of blood T cell repertoires in COVID-19. The rearrangement joins TRBV6-5 to TRBJ1-2; 8 bases align to TRBD1. Sequenced input: peripheral blood. The clonotype originates from a person aged 65 to 85 with COVID-19, enrolled during active disease. This CDR3 reads CASRRPSTGDGYTF. Written as DNA, the CDR3 is TGTGCCAGCAGGCGTCCCTCGACAGGGGATGGCTACACCTTC.